This T cell receptor beta chain was retrieved from a study of blood T cells in healthy people across ages. The table lists this clonotype with a few counts. V was pared by 1 base and J by 5 bases, with 7 bases of the junction left unmatched. Germline V gives CDR1 MGHRA, CDR2 YSYEKL. The CDR3 is 16 residues long. Primed by a sample-barcoded 5' primer and a J-beta primer mix, a second PCR proceeded for about 6 to 11 cycles. Each CDR3 protein gets one entry after TCRdb re-called the 5' RACE reads with MiXCR. The repertoire has 900,000 to 950,000 distinct CDR3 sequences, 25% to 30% of them found once; the top ten carry 9.5% to 13%. These data are also associated with another study on T cells of mothers and their children.

The genes are TRBV4-1 and TRBJ1-4; 7 nucleotides align to TRBD1. The receptor was isolated from a woman in her forties in good health. The sample was blood. Here the CDR3 DNA reads TGCGCCAGCAGCCAAGTCTGGACAGGAGTGAATGAAAAACTGTTTTTT. It codes for CASSQVWTGVNEKLFF.